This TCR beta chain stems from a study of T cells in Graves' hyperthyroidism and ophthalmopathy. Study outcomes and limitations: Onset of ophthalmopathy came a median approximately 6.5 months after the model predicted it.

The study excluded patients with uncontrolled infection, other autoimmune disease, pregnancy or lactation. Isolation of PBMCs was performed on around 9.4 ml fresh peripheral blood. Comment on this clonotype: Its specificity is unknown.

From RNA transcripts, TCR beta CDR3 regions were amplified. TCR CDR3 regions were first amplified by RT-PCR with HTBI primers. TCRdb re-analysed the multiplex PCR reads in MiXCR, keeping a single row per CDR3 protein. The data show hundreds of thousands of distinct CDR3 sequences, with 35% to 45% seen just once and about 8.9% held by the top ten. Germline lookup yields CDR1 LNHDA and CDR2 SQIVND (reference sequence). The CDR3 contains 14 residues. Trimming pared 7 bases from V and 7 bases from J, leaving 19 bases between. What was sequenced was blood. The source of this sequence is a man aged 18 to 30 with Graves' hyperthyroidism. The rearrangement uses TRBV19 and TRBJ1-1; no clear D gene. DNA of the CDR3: TGTGCCAGTACCGGGCAAGTGGGCTGGGATGAAGCTTTCTTT. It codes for CASTGQVGWDEAFF.